These 8 T cell receptor beta chains were sequenced from one sample in a study of T cell repertoires in cytomegalovirus infection. MiXCR, applied by TCRdb to the reads, yields one record per CDR3 protein. The sample holds around 360,000 distinct CDR3 sequences, just under 35% seen once. Their target antigens are unknown. The sample consisted of cultured PBMCs, taken from culture after CMV antigen stimulation. Every receptor here comes from a human donor in good health (CMV status not recorded). Some clones in this sample may be carry-over from other donors' samples.

This chain uses TRBV7-2 with TRBJ1-5; no clear D. With 0 bases removed from V and 6 bases from J, the gap between germline ends came to 6 bases. Looked up from germline, CDR1 is SGHTA and CDR2 is FQGNSA. This CDR3 has 13 amino acids. CDR3 DNA sequence: TGTGCCAGCAGCTTAGCGTGGGGTCAGCCCCAGCATTTT. As protein: CASSLAWGQPQHF. Complete variable domain (other parts from reference TRBV7-2 and TRBJ1-5): GAGVSQSPSNKVTEKGKDVELRCDPISGHTALYWYRQSLGQGLEFLIYFQGNSAPDKSGLPSDRFSAERTGGSVSTLTIQRTQQEDSAVYLCASSLAWGQPQHFGDGTRLSIL.

There are a few counts of this clonotype. J is TRBJ1-2 and V is TRBV2; 7 bases agree with TRBD1. From germline, CDR1 is SNHLY and CDR2 FYNNEI. The CDR3 is made up of 13 amino acids. The J segment lost 6 bases and the V segment lost 6 bases, leaving 7 bases of the junction unmatched. In DNA, the CDR3 is TGTGCCAGCAGCAACAGGGGAGGTCATGGCTACACCTTC. Protein: CASSNRGGHGYTF.

This clonotype was seen a handful of times. This chain connects TRBV4-2 to TRBJ2-5; 9 bases fit TRBD2. The CDR3 is made up of 15 amino acids. Germline CDR1 LGHNA, CDR2 YNFKEQ. V trimming: 0 bases; J trimming: 5 bases; junction bases outside the gene matches: 4. Written as DNA, the CDR3 is TGTGCCAGCAGCCAAGACGGGACTAGCCTGGAGACCCAGTACTTC. Translated, it gives CASSQDGTSLETQYF.

CDR3 DNA sequence: TGTGCCAGCAGTTACGGGGAGGGGAGCTATGGCTACACCTTC. Translating it yields CASSYGEGSYGYTF. The chain uses TRBV6-6 and TRBJ1-2; D perhaps matches TRBD1 (5 bases). Germline CDR1 reads MNHNY; CDR2 reads SVGAGI (reference sequence). Trimming shortened V by 2 bases and J by 4 bases, and 11 bases separated the two germline ends. This CDR3 contains 14 residues.

This clonotype was found a few times. The chain is built from TRBV19 and TRBJ1-1; D not resolved. Trimming cost V 5 bases and J 6 bases, with 7 bases left between them. This CDR3 spans 11 amino acids. Germline V lookup: CDR1 LNHDA, CDR2 SQIVND (reference sequence). Here the CDR3 DNA reads TGTGCCAGTAGTGAGGGCCCTGAAGCTTTCTTT. Amino acid sequence: CASSEGPEAFF.

The chain has TRBV6-2 or TRBV6-3 and TRBJ1-2; the D gene is possibly TRBD1 (5 bases). Germline lookup yields CDR1 MNHEY and CDR2 SVGEGT. The CDR3 loop spans 12 amino acids. Trimming took 6 bases from V and 6 from J, leaving 11 bases between them. This CDR3 reads CASSTSQDGYTF. CDR3 in DNA: TGTGCCAGCAGCACCTCACAGGATGGCTACACCTTC.

This chain links TRBV6-2 or TRBV6-3 with TRBJ2-7, with 12 bases that match TRBD2. V was clipped by 7 bases and J by 2 bases; unmatched bases: 3. Germline CDR1 MNHEY, CDR2 SVGEGT. The CDR3 has 14 residues. The CDR3 DNA reads TGTGCCAGCAAGCGACTAGCGGGAGCCTACGAGCAGTACTTC. The encoded protein is CASKRLAGAYEQYF.

This clonotype has only a few counts. The chain has TRBV12-5 and TRBJ1-3, with D possibly TRBD1 on 5 matching bases. The germline CDR1 and CDR2 sequences are LGHNT and FRNRAP. Trimming left V 0 bases short and J 4 bases short, with 10 bases between. CDR3 length: 15 amino acids. CDR3 loop: CASGLVRDSGNTIYF. In DNA, the CDR3 is TGTGCTAGTGGTTTGGTACGGGACTCCGGAAACACCATATATTTT.